A selection of T cell receptor beta chains follows, all from one sample in a study of blood T cell repertoires in COVID-19. Here immunoSEQ multiplex PCR was the method, and the copy in TCRdb shows in-frame clones only, minus some. The table records more than 80,000 clones, about 70% of them present only once. The source material was peripheral blood. These receptors came from a woman aged 80 or older with active or convalescent COVID-19. CDR3s include the opening cysteine and the closing phenylalanine or tryptophan. D genes are given only for firm matches. For some rows the clone size is stated as once, few or many, or as a class when expanded; others skip it.

D	V	size	J	CDR3	DNA
.	TRBV18	.	TRBJ2-7	CASSPRAGAEQYF	TGTGCCAGCTCACCACGGGCAGGGGCCGAGCAGTACTTC
.	TRBV3-1/TRBV3-2	.	TRBJ2-3	CASRTSRLDTQYF	TGTGCCAGCCGCACATCGAGACTGGATACGCAGTATTTT
TRBD1	TRBV5-1	few	TRBJ2-7	CASSSGTGTYEQYF	TGCGCCAGCAGCTCCGGGACAGGGACCTACGAGCAGTACTTC
.	TRBV19	.	TRBJ2-7	CASSPTGNYEQYF	TGTGCCAGTAGCCCCACAGGGAACTACGAGCAGTACTTC
.	TRBV7-2	.	TRBJ1-5	CASSPGGDSNQPQHF	TGTGCCAGCAGCCCGGGGGGTGATAGCAATCAGCCCCAGCATTTT
TRBD1	TRBV14	.	TRBJ2-7	CASSRGTAYEQYF	TGTGCCAGCAGCCGTGGGACAGCCTACGAGCAGTACTTC
TRBD1	TRBV18	.	TRBJ1-1	CASSETGSGEAFF	TGTGCCAGCTCAGAGACAGGGTCGGGAGAAGCTTTCTTT
.	TRBV27	many	TRBJ2-7	CASSPTGNSYEQYF	TGTGCCAGCAGTCCGACAGGAAACTCCTACGAGCAGTACTTC
.	TRBV30	.	TRBJ2-4	CAWSDQGNIQYF	TGTGCCTGGAGTGATCAGGGGAACATTCAGTACTTC
TRBD1	TRBV13	.	TRBJ2-7	CASSPRTLIGQGASYEQYF	TGTGCCAGCAGCCCAAGGACACTTATAGGACAGGGGGCGTCCTACGAGCAGTACTTC
TRBD2	TRBV4-3	once	TRBJ2-7	CASSQAAGGEQYF	TGCGCCAGCAGCCAAGCGGCGGGGGGCGAGCAGTACTTC
.	TRBV2	.	TRBJ2-1	CASSVLFARNEQFF	TGTGCCAGCAGTGTACTCTTTGCTAGGAATGAGCAGTTCTTC
TRBD2	TRBV11-2	.	TRBJ2-3	CASSSSGASDTQYF	TGTGCCAGCAGCTCCAGCGGGGCTTCAGATACGCAGTATTTT
TRBD1	TRBV5-6	.	TRBJ1-2	CASSLNPQSGQHYGYTF	TGTGCCAGCAGCCTCAACCCACAATCGGGACAGCACTATGGCTACACCTTC
.	TRBV4-1	.	TRBJ1-6	CASSLGESSYNSPLHF	TGCGCCAGCAGCCTCGGGGAGAGCTCCTATAATTCACCCCTCCACTTT
.	TRBV29-1	.	TRBJ1-2	CSVEREGGYTF	TGCAGCGTTGAGCGTGAGGGTGGCTACACCTTC
.	TRBV4-1	few	TRBJ2-3	CASSQERSVDTQYF	TGCGCCAGCAGCCAAGAACGAAGCGTAGATACGCAGTATTTT
.	TRBV7-2	.	TRBJ2-2	CASSLDLVNTGELFF	TGTGCCAGCAGCTTAGACTTGGTGAACACCGGGGAGCTGTTTTTT
TRBD1	TRBV19	.	TRBJ1-2	CASSQGAGYGYTF	TGTGCCAGTAGTCAGGGGGCTGGCTATGGCTACACCTTC
TRBD1	TRBV5-1	.	TRBJ1-1	CASSVQGANTEAFF	TGCGCCAGCAGCGTACAGGGGGCCAACACTGAAGCTTTCTTT
TRBD1	TRBV3-1/TRBV3-2	.	TRBJ2-3	CASSQVWDRGTDTQYF	TGTGCCAGCAGCCAAGTATGGGACAGGGGCACAGATACGCAGTATTTT
.	TRBV3-1/TRBV3-2	.	TRBJ2-2	CASSQGSEGVGELFF	TGTGCCAGCAGCCAAGGGTCAGAGGGGGTCGGGGAGCTGTTTTTT
.	TRBV6-1	few	TRBJ1-3	CASSDEGTGNTIYF	TGTGCCAGCAGTGACGAGGGTACTGGAAACACCATATATTTT
TRBD2	TRBV27	.	TRBJ2-2	CASSFRLAGGAGTGELFF	TGTGCCAGCAGTTTCCGACTAGCGGGGGGCGCGGGCACCGGGGAGCTGTTTTTT
.	TRBV5-1	.	TRBJ1-2	CASSLGGLGSLWGYTF	TGCGCCAGCAGCTTGGGTGGCCTCGGGTCACTATGGGGCTACACCTTC
.	TRBV5-1	.	TRBJ1-4	CASSLSQAFATNEKLFF	TGCGCCAGCAGCTTAAGCCAGGCTTTTGCAACTAATGAAAAACTGTTTTTT
.	TRBV5-6	.	TRBJ2-4	CASSLGPLEGNIQYF	TGTGCCAGCAGCCTGGGGCCGCTAGAGGGAAACATTCAGTACTTC
.	TRBV7-3	.	TRBJ2-5	CASSLRAGAEVETQYF	TGTGCCAGCAGCCTAAGGGCAGGTGCGGAGGTAGAGACCCAGTACTTC
.	TRBV29-1	.	TRBJ2-7	CSGPDSSYEQYF	TGCAGCGGCCCCGACAGCTCCTACGAGCAGTACTTC
TRBD2	TRBV29-1	.	TRBJ2-5	CSLRDGLAGPQETQYF	TGCAGCTTGAGGGACGGACTAGCGGGGCCCCAAGAGACCCAGTACTTC
TRBD2	TRBV11-3	.	TRBJ2-3	CASSLRTSGTDTQYF	TGTGCCAGCAGCCTTCGGACTAGCGGCACAGATACGCAGTATTTT
.	TRBV12-3/TRBV12-4	.	TRBJ2-2	CATAIANTGELFF	TGTGCCACCGCTATAGCGAACACCGGGGAGCTGTTTTTT
.	TRBV7-6	.	TRBJ2-1	CASVPGVGAGEQFF	TGTGCCAGCGTCCCCGGGGTGGGGGCTGGTGAGCAGTTCTTC
TRBD1	TRBV6-5	once	TRBJ2-5	CASSGTGVGETQYF	TGTGCCAGCAGCGGGACAGGGGTAGGGGAGACCCAGTACTTC
.	TRBV3-1/TRBV3-2	.	TRBJ1-2	CASSHSGANYGYTF	TGTGCCAGCAGTCATTCCGGGGCTAACTATGGCTACACCTTC
.	TRBV5-4	many	TRBJ1-4	CASSLRSTGGGEKLFF	TGTGCCAGCAGCTTGCGGTCGACAGGAGGAGGTGAAAAACTGTTTTTT
.	TRBV18	.	TRBJ2-1	CASSTGDHGSEQFF	TGTGCCAGCTCAACCGGGGACCACGGGAGTGAGCAGTTCTTC
TRBD2	TRBV7-2	.	TRBJ2-5	CASSPLTSGGAQYF	TGTGCCAGCAGCCCTCTAACTAGCGGGGGGGCCCAGTACTTC
.	TRBV2	few	TRBJ1-4	CASSLLGPNEKLFF	TGTGCCAGCAGCCTTTTGGGCCCAAATGAAAAACTGTTTTTT
.	TRBV7-2	.	TRBJ2-5	CASARNQETQYF	TGTGCCAGCGCCAGGAACCAAGAGACCCAGTACTTC
.	TRBV6-5	.	TRBJ1-3	CASSRSLGNTIYF	TGTGCCAGCAGCCGGTCTCTAGGAAACACCATATATTTT
TRBD1	TRBV7-9	once	TRBJ1-2	CATGTGRYYGYTF	TGTGCCACCGGGACAGGGAGGTACTATGGCTACACCTTC
TRBD1	TRBV4-3	.	TRBJ1-4	CASSFQQGALTNEKLFF	TGCGCCAGCAGCTTTCAACAGGGGGCCTTAACTAATGAAAAACTGTTTTTT
TRBD1	TRBV6-6	.	TRBJ2-7	CASSYPRDRVHEQYF	TGTGCCAGCAGTTACCCCCGGGACAGGGTCCACGAGCAGTACTTC
TRBD1	TRBV7-2	.	TRBJ1-3	CASTPQGAGNTIYF	TGTGCCAGCACCCCACAGGGGGCTGGAAACACCATATATTTT
.	TRBV30	.	TRBJ2-1	CAWSPRRHEQFF	TGTGCCTGGAGCCCTAGGCGGCATGAGCAGTTCTTC
TRBD2	TRBV11-1	.	TRBJ2-5	CASSQGLAGEETQYF	TGTGCCAGCAGCCAGGGACTAGCGGGAGAAGAGACCCAGTACTTC
.	TRBV29-1	.	TRBJ1-1	CSVRQELSTEAFF	TGCAGCGTCCGACAGGAATTGAGCACTGAAGCTTTCTTT
.	TRBV5-1	.	TRBJ2-2	CASSLKSGELFF	TGCGCCAGCAGCCTAAAGTCCGGGGAGCTGTTTTTT
TRBD1	TRBV28	.	TRBJ1-3	CASSFEGGQGSGNTIYF	TGTGCCAGCAGTTTCGAAGGGGGACAGGGCTCTGGAAACACCATATATTTT